This T cell receptor beta chain was sequenced in a study of OX40 agonist ivuxolimab in advanced cancers. Concerning this clone itself: No antigen is known for it.

Sequencing was performed with immunoSEQ multiplex PCR; in TCRdb, only in-frame clones are kept and a portion is missing. The sample yields some 45,000 clones, 84% seen once. The ends lost 6 bases at V and 3 bases at J; junction bases unmatched: 6. Germline assignment: CDR1 MNHEY and CDR2 SVGAGI. The CDR3 extends over 15 amino acids. Whole-study findings and limits: CD4+ T cells averaged fewer expanded clones than CD8+ T cells. Both blood CD4+ and CD8+ T cells showed clonal growth by week 6 at 0.1 to 3.0 mg/kg.

The chain couples TRBV6-5 to TRBJ1-4; 8 positions agree with TRBD1. The sequencing used CD4+ or CD8+ T cells sorted from blood, collected in a trial of the OX40 agonist ivuxolimab. This clonotype was sampled from an adult with an advanced solid tumor such as melanoma, head and neck, liver or kidney cancer. The CDR3 here is CASREQGVSNEKLFF. CDR3 DNA: TGTGCCAGCAGGGAACAGGGGGTATCTAATGAAAAACTGTTTTTT.